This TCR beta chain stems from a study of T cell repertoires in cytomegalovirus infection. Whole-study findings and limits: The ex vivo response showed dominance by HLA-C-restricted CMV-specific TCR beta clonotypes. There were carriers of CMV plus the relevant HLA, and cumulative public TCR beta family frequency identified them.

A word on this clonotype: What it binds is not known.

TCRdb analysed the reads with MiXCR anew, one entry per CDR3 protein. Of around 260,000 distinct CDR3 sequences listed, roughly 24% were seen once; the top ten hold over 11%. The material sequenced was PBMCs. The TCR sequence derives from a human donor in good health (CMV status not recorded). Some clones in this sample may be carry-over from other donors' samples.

CDR3 in amino acids: CASSLRIPQGRLYSNQPQHF. The CDR3 DNA reads TGTGCCAGCAGTTTAAGGATCCCACAGGGGAGGCTATATAGCAATCAGCCCCAGCATTTT. The J gene is TRBJ1-5, the V gene TRBV28; 7 bases map to TRBD1. Germline loops: CDR1 MDHEN, CDR2 SYDVKM. V lost 2 bases to trimming and J lost 0 bases; unmatched junction nucleotides: 16. This CDR3 comprises 20 residues.